These T cell receptor beta chains were read from a single sample in a study of cytomegalovirus exposure and HLA in healthy donors. Measured with immunoSEQ multiplex PCR; TCRdb has only the in-frame clones, and not every one. The repertoire includes 150,000 to 200,000 clones, approximately 62% of them detected once, and approximately 1.5% sits in the top ten. Sequencing input: PBMCs. The origin of the receptors is a man in his forties or fifties in good health and CMV-seronegative. The CDR3 runs from the conserved cysteine through the conserved F or W. D genes are given only for firm matches. The size of a clone is reported for some rows only, either as once, few or many, or as a class for expanded clones.

d_call j_call clone_size v_call cdr3_aa cdr3_nt
TRBD2 TRBJ2-7 . TRBV28 CASSPRGSGGYEQYF TGTGCCAGCAGTCCAAGGGGTAGCGGGGGTTACGAGCAGTACTTC
. TRBJ2-5 . TRBV5-4 CASSPGRGARETQYF TGTGCCAGCAGCCCCGGACGGGGGGCGCGGGAGACCCAGTACTTC
TRBD1 TRBJ1-1 . TRBV18 CASSQLLGTGDIMNTEAFF TGTGCCAGCTCACAACTGTTAGGGACAGGGGATATCATGAACACTGAAGCTTTCTTT
TRBD1 TRBJ2-3 . TRBV6-1 CASREQQGARPDTQYF TGTGCCAGCAGGGAACAACAGGGGGCCCGCCCAGATACGCAGTATTTT
. TRBJ1-5 . TRBV6-1 CASSSGGDGNQPQHF TGTGCCAGCAGTTCAGGCGGGGACGGCAATCAGCCCCAGCATTTT
. TRBJ1-5 . TRBV5-5 CASSLALTIGQPQHF TGTGCCAGCAGCTTGGCCTTGACAATCGGTCAGCCCCAGCATTTT
. TRBJ1-3 . TRBV5-6 CASSLRDNSGNTIYF TGTGCCAGCAGCTTGAGGGACAACTCTGGAAACACCATATATTTT
TRBD2 TRBJ2-3 . TRBV5-4 CASSLAGGRADTQYF TGTGCCAGCAGCTTAGCGGGGGGGCGCGCAGATACGCAGTATTTT
TRBD1 TRBJ1-2 few TRBV6-5 CASRLTGVGSGYTF TGTGCCAGCCGTCTGACAGGGGTCGGTTCTGGCTACACCTTC
. TRBJ1-4 . TRBV18 CASSPPPNEKLFF TGTGCCAGCTCACCTCCTCCGAATGAAAAACTGTTTTTT
TRBD1 TRBJ1-6 . TRBV5-4 CASSLFTGADESALHF TGTGCCAGCAGCTTGTTTACAGGGGCCGACGAGTCGGCCCTCCACTTT
TRBD1 TRBJ1-1 . TRBV7-2 CASSLLGRGHTEAFF TGTGCCAGCAGCTTATTGGGCAGGGGGCACACTGAAGCTTTCTTT
. TRBJ2-1 . TRBV28 CASSLPVYNEQFF TGTGCCAGCAGTTTACCCGTTTACAATGAGCAGTTCTTC
TRBD2 TRBJ2-7 . TRBV5-1 CASSEKVQRGGNYEQYF TGCGCCAGCAGCGAGAAGGTACAGCGGGGGGGTAACTACGAGCAGTACTTC
. TRBJ2-7 . TRBV5-4 CASSFGGAITSEQYF TGTGCCAGCAGCTTTGGGGGGGCGATTACGAGCGAGCAGTACTTC
TRBD2 TRBJ2-5 . TRBV5-1 CASSSGGQVQETQYF TGCGCCAGCAGCTCGGGAGGCCAGGTACAAGAGACCCAGTACTTC
TRBD2 TRBJ2-7 . TRBV19 CASSIVGGSYEQYF TGTGCCAGTAGTATAGTCGGGGGGTCCTACGAGCAGTACTTC
TRBD1 TRBJ2-7 . TRBV11-2 CASSLTQGQGLEQYF TGTGCCAGCAGCTTAACCCAGGGACAGGGGCTCGAGCAGTACTTC
. TRBJ2-5 . TRBV11-3 CASSLRGGGGETQYF TGTGCCAGCAGCTTACGCGGGGGAGGGGGAGAGACCCAGTACTTC
. TRBJ1-1 . TRBV18 CASSPRGLNTEAFF TGTGCCAGCTCACCCCGAGGGTTGAACACTGAAGCTTTCTTT
. TRBJ1-1 . TRBV19 CASSLNRVTEAFF TGTGCCAGTAGTCTAAACAGGGTCACTGAAGCTTTCTTT
TRBD1 TRBJ1-2 . TRBV18 CASSPDRLNYGYTF TGTGCCAGCTCTCCGGACAGGCTTAACTATGGCTACACCTTC
. TRBJ1-1 . TRBV2 CASAGRENTEAFF TGTGCCAGCGCGGGACGGGAGAACACTGAAGCTTTCTTT
. TRBJ1-1 . TRBV4-1 CASSQDGTGWAEAFF TGCGCCAGCAGCCAAGATGGAACAGGGTGGGCTGAAGCTTTCTTT
. TRBJ1-5 . TRBV11-2 CASSLIGVGQPQHF TGTGCCAGCAGCTTAATCGGGGTTGGTCAGCCCCAGCATTTT
TRBD1 TRBJ2-3 . TRBV29-1 CSVEWDRGDTQYF TGCAGCGTTGAATGGGACAGGGGAGATACGCAGTATTTT
TRBD2 TRBJ2-3 . TRBV6-6 CASSFGTSGGSGTQYF TGTGCCAGCAGTTTCGGGACTAGCGGGGGGTCGGGTACGCAGTATTTT